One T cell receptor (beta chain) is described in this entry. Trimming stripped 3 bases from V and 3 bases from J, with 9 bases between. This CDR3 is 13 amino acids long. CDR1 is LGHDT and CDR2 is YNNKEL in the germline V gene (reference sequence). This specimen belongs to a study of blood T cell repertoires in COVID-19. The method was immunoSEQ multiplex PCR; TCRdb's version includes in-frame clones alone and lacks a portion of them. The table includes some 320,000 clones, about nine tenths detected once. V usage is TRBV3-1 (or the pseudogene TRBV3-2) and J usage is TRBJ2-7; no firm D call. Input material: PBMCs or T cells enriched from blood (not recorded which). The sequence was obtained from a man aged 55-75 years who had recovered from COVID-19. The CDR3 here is CASSHGGNYEQYF. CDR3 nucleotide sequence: TGTGCCAGCAGCCATGGCGGAAACTACGAGCAGTACTTC.